These T cell receptor beta chains were read from a single sample in a study of cytomegalovirus exposure and HLA in healthy donors. Here immunoSEQ multiplex PCR was the method, and the copy in TCRdb shows in-frame clones only, minus some. The sample yields roughly 120,000 clones, approximately 80% seen once. The sample taken for sequencing was PBMCs. All receptors come from a woman aged 40 to 50 in good health and CMV-seronegative. Both conserved end residues are trimmed from each CDR3. The size entry is marked missing in some rows and otherwise reads once, few, many or a size class.

v_gene	j_gene	abundance	len	CDR3aa
TRBV14	TRBJ2-5	NA	13	ASSQGRDRVETQY
TRBV29-1	TRBJ1-3	NA	10	SVGQSGNTIY
TRBV2	TRBJ1-6	once	13	ASSKGGPGGSPLH
TRBV19	TRBJ1-2	NA	14	ASSIYTGGSSLGYT
TRBV5-4	TRBJ1-2	NA	12	ASSSTGANYGYT
TRBV18	TRBJ2-2	NA	15	ASSPPGTGTGTGELF
TRBV27	TRBJ2-7	NA	11	ASGLKGLYEQY
TRBV27	TRBJ1-5	NA	13	ASSSSTGADQPQH
TRBV2	TRBJ1-4	NA	12	ASQIRGTNEKLF
TRBV9	TRBJ1-2	NA	12	ASSVISGGGGYT
TRBV15	TRBJ2-3	NA	11	ATSRDSPGTQY
TRBV9	TRBJ2-2	few	12	ASSVGGGTGELF
TRBV10-3	TRBJ2-7	NA	12	ATQTNTGTHEQY
TRBV7-9	TRBJ2-3	NA	15	ASSPRLAGGSTDTQY
TRBV5-1	TRBJ1-4	NA	13	ASSSLPGTNEKLF